This T cell receptor beta chain emerged from a study of T cells in Graves' hyperthyroidism and ophthalmopathy. About the study: Pretreatment peripheral blood was obtained at initial diagnosis.

Amplified TCR beta CDR3 regions derived from RNA transcripts. The TCR CDR3 was amplified in a first-round RT-PCR using the HTBI primer set. MiXCR, run by TCRdb on the multiplex PCR reads, gives a single entry per CDR3 protein. The repertoire holds hundreds of thousands of distinct CDR3 sequences, with around 13% as singletons. To note about this clonotype: The antigen remains unidentified.

V gave up 0 bases and J gave up 2 bases; unmatched junction bases: 2. The germline CDR1 and CDR2 sequences are SGHRS and YFSETQ. This CDR3 spans 14 amino acids. Findings of the study overall: Among thyroid clonotypes expanded above 0.001, most also appeared in blood.

The V and J genes are TRBV5-1 and TRBJ2-7; 7 bases match TRBD1. The sequence derives from a woman aged 18-29 years with Graves' hyperthyroidism. Material: blood. The CDR3 here is CASSLEGAPYEQYF. The CDR3 DNA is TGCGCCAGCAGCTTGGAGGGGGCCCCCTACGAGCAGTACTTC.